Following are 3 T cell receptor beta chains from one sample sequenced in a study of T cell responses to AZD1222 COVID-19 vaccine. Only in-frame clones appear in the TCRdb table, and some are missing; sequencing was by immunoSEQ multiplex PCR. Of around 100,000 clones detected, around 90% appear once; the ten largest clones hold roughly 1.3%. Here the sequenced sample was peripheral blood, taken on day 0 of AZD1222 vaccination. The receptors come from an adult in good health.

The chain has TRBV25-1 and TRBJ1-2; maybe TRBD1 (5 bases). Trimming pared 1 base from V and 0 bases from J, leaving 9 bases between. The V gene's germline CDR1 is MGHDK and CDR2 SYGVNS. This CDR3 has 15 amino acids. CDR3 protein: CASSEWGRSNYGYTF. The CDR3 region has the DNA TGTGCCAGCAGTGAATGGGGCAGGTCTAACTATGGCTACACCTTC.

This chain uses TRBV19 with TRBJ1-5; D may be TRBD1 (5 bases). V was shortened by 3 bases and J by 0 bases, with 9 bases between the two germline ends. Germline V CDR1 and CDR2: LNHDA, SQIVND (reference sequence). The length of the CDR3 is 15 residues. CDR3 bases: TGTGCCAGTAGTATTGGGGGTGGTAGCAATCAGCCCCAGCATTTT. Residues: CASSIGGGSNQPQHF.

J is TRBJ2-5 and V is TRBV13, with TRBD2 matching 10 bases. In germline, CDR1 is PRHDT, CDR2 FYEKMQ (reference sequence). The CDR3 spans 14 residues. With V trimmed by 3 bases and J by 9 bases, 7 bases remained unmatched. The CDR3 coding sequence is TGTGCCAGCAGCTTCGTTACTAGCGGGGAGGCCCAGTACTTC. It translates to CASSFVTSGEAQYF.